The T cell receptor beta chain under discussion was sequenced for a study of blood T cell repertoires in COVID-19. Study-level background: From the United States, Italy and Spain came samples of acute and convalescent COVID-19. PBMCs, B-cell-depleted T cells, or T cells provided the cDNA or gDNA that made up the material.

Assay: immunoSEQ multiplex PCR; the TCRdb copy retains only in-frame clones and omits some. The table has 300,000 to 500,000 clones, approximately 88% seen once. Germline assignment: CDR1 DFQATT and CDR2 SNEGSKA (reference sequence). The V and J ends lost 3 bases and 2 bases respectively, with 8 bases between them. This CDR3 region has 13 residues. Enrollees, about 18 to 89 years old, lived in around 23 US areas. Participants' reported clinical history set cohort assignment. The sequencing input was PBMCs or T cells enriched from blood (not recorded which). The clonotype originates from a woman in her 30s with acute COVID-19. This sequence joins TRBV20-1 and TRBJ1-5; TRBD1 is a possible D gene (5 bases). The CDR3 spells CSASGGGNQPQHF. In nucleotides, the CDR3 is TGCAGTGCTAGTGGGGGGGGCAATCAGCCCCAGCATTTT.